The 25 T cell receptor beta chains reported below all come from one sample, sequenced in a study of blood T cell repertoires in COVID-19. TCRdb's table, derived via immunoSEQ multiplex PCR, lists solely in-frame clones and lacks some. This sample has about 250,000 clones, with 85% found just once. The source material was PBMCs or T cells enriched from blood (not recorded which). The receptors shown here come from a woman between 45 and 60 years old with acute COVID-19.

This rearrangement joins TRBV5-1 to TRBJ1-1, with 7 bases aligning to TRBD1. Trimming at V came to 3 bases and at J to 3 bases, leaving 8 bases not matched to a gene. Germline assignment: CDR1 SGHRS and CDR2 YFSETQ. CDR3 size: 15 residues. In DNA, the CDR3 is TGCGCCAGCAGCTGGGGGGACAGACCTCACACTGAAGCTTTCTTT. This codes for CASSWGDRPHTEAFF.

The chain is built from TRBV6-2 or TRBV6-3 and TRBJ2-3; TRBD1 matches 7 bases. The CDR3 is 17 amino acids. CDR1 and CDR2 from the germline V gene are MNHEY and SVGEGT. Losses at the gene ends were 5 bases for V and 0 bases for J; bases not matched to a gene: 11. CDR3 coding DNA: TGTGCCAGCAGTCTCCGGAGGACAGGCCTTAGCACAGATACGCAGTATTTT. Encoded protein: CASSLRRTGLSTDTQYF.

This clone was observed a few times. The DNA is omitted, as the CDR3 cannot be located on it reliably, and the CDR3 follows TCRdb's listing. The CDR3 region is CSVAEGTSGEKGVF. The genes are TRBV29-1 and TRBJ2-1; the listed D gene, TRBD2, was not tested against the DNA. Germline CDR1 reads SQVTM; CDR2 reads ANQGSEA. The CDR3 adds up to 14 amino acids, both ends counted.

Regarding this clone: Other DNA sequences from this sample encode an identical CDR3 as well. The V call is TRBV7-9, the J call TRBJ1-1, with TRBD1 matching over 7 bases. Germline V CDR1 and CDR2: SEHNR, FQNEAQ (reference sequence). V was clipped by 5 bases and J by 2 bases; unmatched bases: 2. This CDR3 comprises 13 residues. CDR3 protein: CASSRTGNTEAFF. CDR3 nucleotide sequence: TGTGCCAGCAGCCGGACAGGAAACACTGAAGCTTTCTTT.

CDR3 protein: CASSLQDDYGYTF. CDR3 in DNA: TGTGCCAGTAGTCTACAGGACGACTATGGCTACACCTTC. The chain combines TRBV19 with TRBJ1-2, with D perhaps matching TRBD1 (5 bases). Germline CDR1 is LNHDA and CDR2 is SQIVND (reference sequence). This CDR3 contains 13 residues. The V and J ends lost 5 bases and 3 bases respectively, with 10 bases between them.

In this sample, this clone turned up once. The gene calls are TRBV6-5 and TRBJ2-7, with D possibly TRBD1 on 6 matching bases. The CDR3 runs 14 residues. V lost 2 bases to trimming and J lost 0 bases, with 8 bases between them. From germline, CDR1 is MNHEY and CDR2 SVGAGI. CDR3 coding DNA: TGTGCCAGCAGTTACAGGACAGCCTCCTACGAGCAGTACTTC. It specifies CASSYRTASYEQYF.

V and J are TRBV14 and TRBJ1-2; D not certain. CDR1 and CDR2 from the germline V gene are SGHDN and FVKESK. The CDR3 sequence is 17 residues long. The V end lost 0 bases, the J end lost 5 bases, and 19 bases lay between the germline ends. The CDR3 nucleotides are TGTGCCAGCAGCCAAGATGAATTCAGGTTCCCCTCTTATGGCTACACCTTC. Protein: CASSQDEFRFPSYGYTF.

Notes on this clone: At the DNA level, this CDR3 is encoded by other sequences in the same sample as well. CDR3 residues: CASSIGQGARETQYF. CDR3 in DNA: TGTGCCAGTAGTATAGGACAGGGGGCACGGGAGACCCAGTACTTC. The chain links TRBV19 to TRBJ2-5; 10 positions agree with TRBD1. CDR3 length: 15 residues. The germline gives CDR1 LNHDA, CDR2 SQIVND (reference sequence). With V trimmed by 1 base and J by 5 bases, 4 bases remained unmatched.

The chain uses TRBV25-1 and TRBJ2-1, with 11 bases matching TRBD2. The germline V gene encodes CDR1 MGHDK and CDR2 SYGVNS. With V trimmed by 4 bases and J by 4 bases, 3 bases remained unmatched. The CDR3 loop spans 15 amino acids. The CDR3 is CASSGGLAGYNEQFF. As DNA, the CDR3 is TGTGCCAGCAGTGGTGGACTAGCGGGTTACAATGAGCAGTTCTTC.

V is TRBV11-2 and J is TRBJ1-2; 7 bases are shared with TRBD1. The V gene end was trimmed by 5 bases and the J gene end by 1 base; junction bases not matched to a gene: 7. Germline lookup yields CDR1 SGHAT and CDR2 FQNNGV. CDR3 length: 15 amino acids. The CDR3: CASSPGQRFNYGYTF. The CDR3 DNA follows: TGTGCCAGCAGCCCGGGACAGCGATTTAACTATGGCTACACCTTC.

The chain has TRBV19 and TRBJ1-2; D uncertain. There are 13 residues in the CDR3. The germline V gene has CDR1 LNHDA and CDR2 SQIVND (reference sequence). Trimming left V 5 bases short and J 5 bases short, with 12 bases between. The CDR3 loop is CASSVGRKYGYTF. The CDR3 coding sequence is TGTGCCAGTAGTGTTGGCAGAAAATATGGCTACACCTTC.

The CDR3 sequence: CASSLRGNSPLHF. The CDR3 nucleotides are TGTGCCAGCAGCTTAAGAGGGAATTCACCCCTCCACTTT. The chain carries TRBV7-9 and TRBJ1-6; no reliable D call. The CDR3 runs to 13 residues. The V gene lost 2 bases and the J gene lost 7 bases, with 6 bases spanning the gap. Germline V lookup: CDR1 SEHNR, CDR2 FQNEAQ (reference sequence).

The CDR3 is CASSLGTGSNQPQHF. The CDR3 nucleotides are TGCGCCAGCAGCCTGGGGACAGGGAGCAATCAGCCCCAGCATTTT. The chain uses TRBV4-3 and TRBJ1-5; 9 positions agree with TRBD1. The CDR3 covers 15 residues. V lost 4 bases to trimming and J lost 1 base; unmatched junction nucleotides: 2. CDR1 and CDR2 (germline): LGHNA, YSLEER.

There are a few counts of this clone. V gene TRBV15 combines with J gene TRBJ1-1; D uncertain. The CDR3 covers 13 residues. Germline CDR1 reads LNHNV; CDR2 reads YYDKDF (reference sequence). The CDR3 loop is CATTRVRNTEAFF. CDR3 coding DNA: TGTGCTACTACCCGGGTTAGGAACACTGAAGCTTTCTTT.

V usage is TRBV5-1 and J usage is TRBJ1-4; TRBD1 agrees at 9 bases. Trimming removed 4 bases from V and 7 bases from J; junction bases left unmatched: 5. The CDR3 is 14 amino acids. Germline V gene lookup returns CDR1 SGHRS and CDR2 YFSETQ. The DNA of the CDR3 is TGCGCCAGCAGCGTCTGGACAGGGGCTGAAAAACTGTTTTTT. Amino acids: CASSVWTGAEKLFF.

This chain connects TRBV7-2 to TRBJ2-1; D unresolved. The CDR3 is made up of 15 amino acids. CDR1 is SGHTA and CDR2 is FQGNSA in the germline V gene. The V gene lost 4 bases and the J gene lost 0 bases, with 10 bases spanning the gap. In DNA form, the CDR3 reads TGTGCCAGCAGCTCAACAGTGACCTCCTACAATGAGCAGTTCTTC. Translating it yields CASSSTVTSYNEQFF.

V usage is TRBV19 and J usage is TRBJ1-2, with D uncertain. Looked up from germline, CDR1 is LNHDA and CDR2 is SQIVND (reference sequence). Trimming removed 9 bases at V and 1 base at J, with 21 bases between. The CDR3 contains 16 residues. CDR3 sequence reads: CASATIRQGFNYGYTF. The CDR3 coding sequence is TGTGCCAGCGCCACAATCCGACAAGGTTTTAACTATGGCTACACCTTC.

The chain combines TRBV3-1 (or the pseudogene TRBV3-2) with TRBJ1-1; D possibly corresponds to TRBD1 (6 bases). CDR1 and CDR2 (germline): LGHDT, YNNKEL (reference sequence). There are 15 residues in the CDR3. Trimming took off 4 bases at V and 5 bases at J, with 17 bases between the two ends. The CDR3 reads CASSLNGGGRTEAFF. The CDR3, as DNA: TGTGCCAGCAGCCTTAACGGCGGGGGCCGGACTGAAGCTTTCTTT.

The V and J genes are TRBV7-8 and TRBJ1-2; no firm D call. The CDR3 runs 11 residues. V lost 5 bases to trimming and J lost 7 bases, with 8 bases between them. Germline V gives CDR1 SGHVS, CDR2 FQNEAQ. CDR3 protein: CASSRRFGYTF. DNA for the CDR3: TGTGCCAGCAGCCGACGTTTTGGCTACACCTTC.

CDR3 sequence (DNA): TGTGCCAGCAGCGCCCTCCCCGGGGCACAGGGGCCCGGGGAGCTGTTTTTT. Translated: CASSALPGAQGPGELFF. V and J are TRBV9 and TRBJ2-2, with 7 bases fitting TRBD1. The CDR3 totals 17 residues. The germline V gene has CDR1 SGDLS and CDR2 YYNGEE. After removal of 3 bases from V and 6 bases from J, the junction contained 14 bases not matched to a gene.

The CDR3 is CASSYYQGSGELFF. The CDR3 coding sequence is TGTGCCAGCAGTTACTACCAGGGGTCCGGGGAGCTGTTTTTT. The rearrangement joins TRBV6-2 or TRBV6-3 to TRBJ2-2; D might be TRBD1 (6 bases). The V end lost 1 base, the J end lost 6 bases, and 9 bases lay between the germline ends. The CDR3 consists of 14 residues. The germline CDR1 and CDR2 sequences are MNHEY and SVGEGT.

The chain is built from TRBV4-3 and TRBJ2-7, with 7 bases aligning to TRBD1. Trimming at V came to 0 bases and at J to 3 bases, leaving 5 bases not matched to a gene. Germline V gives CDR1 LGHNA, CDR2 YSLEER. CDR3 size: 15 residues. The CDR3 region has the DNA TGCGCCAGCAGCCAAGATACGGGACAGTACTACGAGCAGTACTTC. This encodes CASSQDTGQYYEQYF.

The V gene is TRBV6-2 or TRBV6-3, the J gene TRBJ2-7; D is ambiguous. The CDR3 runs to 16 residues. V gave up 2 bases and J gave up 2 bases, with 16 bases separating them. CDR1 is MNHEY, CDR2 SVGEGT, per germline. This CDR3 reads CASSYRAPRNTYEQYF. CDR3 nucleotides: TGTGCCAGCAGTTACCGCGCCCCCAGGAACACCTACGAGCAGTACTTC.

V gene TRBV30 combines with J gene TRBJ1-1, with D unresolved. The V end was cut by 1 base, the J end by 4 bases, with 10 bases between. Germline loops: CDR1 GTSNPN, CDR2 SVGIG (reference sequence). The CDR3 loop spans 13 amino acids. The CDR3 is CAWSGALGTEAFF. In nucleotides, the CDR3 is TGTGCCTGGAGTGGGGCGTTGGGCACTGAAGCTTTCTTT.

The rearrangement links TRBV6-4 to TRBJ2-6, with TRBD1 matching 9 bases. The CDR3 totals 17 residues. From germline, CDR1 is MRHNA and CDR2 SNTAGT. Trimming at V came to 6 bases and at J to 2 bases, leaving 8 bases not matched to a gene. CDR3: CASSEQGARPGANVLTF. The CDR3 DNA reads TGTGCCAGCAGCGAACAGGGGGCGCGTCCTGGGGCCAACGTCCTGACTTTC.